This TCR beta chain was recorded in a study of blood T cell repertoires in COVID-19. Study at large: COVID-19 samples collected from the United States, Italy and Spain covered acute and convalescent phases. PBMCs, B-cell-depleted T cells, or T cells were the source of the cDNA or gDNA that made up the material.

Authors' processing steps: Reference gene primer amplification gave nucleated cell count estimates. Here immunoSEQ multiplex PCR was the method, and the copy in TCRdb shows in-frame clones only, minus some. Clone size and the V and J calls come from that table; the DNA yielded D and trimming. The sample includes more than 85,000 clones, about 87% seen only once; the top ten take approximately 18%. This sequence was found in a human donor in a cohort sampled during active COVID-19. Sequenced material: peripheral blood.

The CDR3 nucleotides are TGTGCCAGCCTTCGGTCGGCTGGGGCCAACGTCCTGACTTTC. Its translation: CASLRSAGANVLTF. The chain couples TRBV28 to TRBJ2-6; D gene uncertain. Germline-derived CDR1 and CDR2 are MDHEN and SYDVKM. Trimming removed 8 bases at V and 2 bases at J, with 10 bases between. The CDR3 extends over 14 amino acids.